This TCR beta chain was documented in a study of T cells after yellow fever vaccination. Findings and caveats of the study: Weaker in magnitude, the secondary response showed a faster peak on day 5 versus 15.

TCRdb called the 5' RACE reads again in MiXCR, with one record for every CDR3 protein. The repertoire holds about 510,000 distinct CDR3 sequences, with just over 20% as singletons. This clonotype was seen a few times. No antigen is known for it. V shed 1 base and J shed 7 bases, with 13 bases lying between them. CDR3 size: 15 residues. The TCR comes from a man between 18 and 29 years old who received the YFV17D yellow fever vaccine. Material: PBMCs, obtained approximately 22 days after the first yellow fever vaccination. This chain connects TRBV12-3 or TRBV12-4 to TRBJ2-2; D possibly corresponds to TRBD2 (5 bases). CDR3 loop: CASSLGEARDGELFF. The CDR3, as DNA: TGTGCCAGCAGTTTAGGGGAAGCACGGGACGGGGAGCTGTTTTTT.